These 5 T cell receptor beta chains were sequenced from one sample in a study of identical twins. TCRdb re-called the 5' RACE reads with MiXCR, one entry per CDR3 protein. The repertoire holds about 220,000 distinct CDR3 sequences, less than 8% seen once, with about 1.9% in the top ten. This sample was also put to use in a study of yellow fever vaccine responses in identical twins.

Sequencing input: memory (CD45RO+) T cells sorted from blood. The origin of the receptors is a woman under 30 in good health.

This clonotype has only a few counts. The V call is TRBV20-1, the J call TRBJ2-7, with TRBD1 matching over 7 bases. Germline loops: CDR1 DFQATT, CDR2 SNEGSKA (reference sequence). The CDR3 has 14 residues. V lost 1 base to trimming and J lost 3 bases; unmatched junction nucleotides: 6. CDR3 in amino acids: CSARVPGGYYEQYF. The CDR3, as DNA: TGCAGTGCTAGAGTTCCAGGGGGTTACTACGAGCAGTACTTC.

This clonotype was recorded a few times. This sequence joins TRBV3-1 and TRBJ2-3, with TRBD2 identical over 15 bases. The CDR3 sequence is 19 residues long. Germline CDR1 and CDR2: LGHDT and YNNKEL (reference sequence). V trimming: 2 bases; J trimming: 0 bases; junction bases outside the gene matches: 6. CDR3 in DNA: TGTGCCAGCAGCCAATGGGGGACTAGCGGGGGGACTAGCACAGATACGCAGTATTTT. Residues: CASSQWGTSGGTSTDTQYF.

For the CDR3, the DNA is TGTGCCAGCAGGGAAATAGCGGGGGGCCGAGATACGCAGTATTTT. Amino acids: CASREIAGGRDTQYF. V gene TRBV6-4 combines with J gene TRBJ2-3; 10 nucleotides align to TRBD2. The germline V gene has CDR1 MRHNA and CDR2 SNTAGT. The CDR3 has 15 amino acids. The junction had 8 bases not matched to a gene; V was cut back by 6 bases and J by 5 bases.

There are a few counts of this clonotype. CDR3 amino acids: CASRWDTAVQYF. As DNA, the CDR3 is TGTGCCAGCAGGTGGGACACCGCGGTGCAGTACTTC. The genes are TRBV2 and TRBJ2-7; the D gene is possibly TRBD1 (6 bases). Germline CDR1 reads SNHLY; CDR2 reads FYNNEI. Deletions cut 6 bases from V and 9 bases from J, with 15 bases between. This CDR3 contains 12 residues.

This clonotype has only a few counts. The chain couples TRBV20-1 to TRBJ2-3; D ambiguous. The V gene's germline CDR1 is DFQATT and CDR2 SNEGSKA (reference sequence). The V end lost 2 bases, the J end lost 6 bases, and 9 bases lay between the germline ends. CDR3 size: 12 residues. The CDR3: CSARRVTDTQYF. CDR3 DNA sequence: TGCAGTGCTAGACGGGTAACGGATACGCAGTATTTT.